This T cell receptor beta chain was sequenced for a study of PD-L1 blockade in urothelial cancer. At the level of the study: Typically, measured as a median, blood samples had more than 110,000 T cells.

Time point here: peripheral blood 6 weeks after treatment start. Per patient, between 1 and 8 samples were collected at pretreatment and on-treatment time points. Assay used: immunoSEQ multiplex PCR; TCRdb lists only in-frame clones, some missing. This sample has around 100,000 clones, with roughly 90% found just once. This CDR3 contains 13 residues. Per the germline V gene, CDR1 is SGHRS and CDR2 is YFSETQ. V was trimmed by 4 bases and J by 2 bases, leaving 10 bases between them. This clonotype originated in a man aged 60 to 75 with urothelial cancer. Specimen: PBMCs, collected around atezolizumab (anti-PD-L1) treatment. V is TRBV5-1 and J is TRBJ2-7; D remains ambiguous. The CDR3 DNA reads TGCGCCAGCAGCGAACGGGTCACCTACGAGCAGTACTTC. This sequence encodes CASSERVTYEQYF.